This T cell receptor beta chain was captured by sequencing in a study of vaccination and CD4 T cells after COVID-19. Study details: A positive SARS-CoV-2 nasal swab PCR result was recorded for each convalescent patient; about nine were mild and one severe. Convalescent donors: six male, four female; seven Caucasian, two Asian, one multiracial, two Hispanic.

This clonotype was counted once. TCRdb passed the PCR reads through MiXCR, listing each CDR3 protein once. The table records approximately 30,000 distinct CDR3 sequences, 45% to 55% of them present only once. The germline V gene encodes CDR1 WSHSY and CDR2 SAAADI. The CDR3 contains 13 residues. The ends were cut back, 6 bases at V and 3 bases at J, with 12 bases in the middle. Time point noted: late sampling 161 to 241 days after vaccination in a few convalescent patients. This chain uses TRBV10-2 with TRBJ2-7; D might be TRBD1 (5 bases). The sequences come from CD4+ T cells from blood, collected about 7 months after SARS-CoV-2 vaccination. The clonotype originates from a human donor who had recovered from COVID-19. CDR3 amino acids: CASSRDIYYEQYF. Written as DNA, the CDR3 is TGCGCCAGCAGCAGGGATATCTACTACGAGCAGTACTTC.